Below are 24 T cell receptor beta chains sequenced from a single sample in a study of shared clonotypes between healthy human individuals. Data came from immunoSEQ multiplex PCR; TCRdb stores just in-frame clones and leaves some out. The repertoire has more than 1,200,000 clones, 98% of them found once; the top ten carry about 0.4%. The sample taken for sequencing was naive CD4+ T cells sorted from blood. The subset is: CD45RA+ positively selected. These receptors all come from a man aged 25-40 years in good health.

In the case of this clone: Additional DNA sequences in this sample encode the identical CDR3. This chain links TRBV11-3 with TRBJ2-1; D is perhaps TRBD1 or TRBD2 (5 bases each). The V and J ends lost 1 base and 0 bases respectively, with 7 bases between them. This CDR3 spans 15 amino acids. Germline V gives CDR1 SGHNT, CDR2 YENEEA. CDR3: CASSLGGSSYNEQFF. CDR3 DNA: TGTGCCAGCAGCTTAGGGGGGAGCTCCTACAATGAGCAGTTCTTC.

The V and J genes are TRBV29-1 and TRBJ1-2; tentative D call: TRBD1 (5 bases). Trimming left V 3 bases short and J 1 base short, with 12 bases between. The CDR3 runs to 14 residues. The germline V gene encodes CDR1 SQVTM and CDR2 ANQGSEA. The CDR3 spells CSVETREVNYGYTF. CDR3 sequence (DNA): TGCAGCGTTGAGACCAGGGAGGTTAACTATGGCTACACCTTC.

This rearrangement joins TRBV5-1 to TRBJ2-7; 7 bases map to TRBD2. Germline lookup yields CDR1 SGHRS and CDR2 YFSETQ. The CDR3 runs 13 residues. Trimming removed 5 bases from V and 6 bases from J; junction bases left unmatched: 8. Written as DNA, the CDR3 is TGCGCCAGCAGGGGGACTACGGCTCCCGAGCAGTACTTC. Encoded protein: CASRGTTAPEQYF.

The chain couples TRBV5-4 to TRBJ1-2, with D perhaps matching TRBD1 (5 bases). From germline, CDR1 is SGHNT and CDR2 YYREEE (reference sequence). V was trimmed by 0 bases and J by 8 bases, leaving 11 bases between them. The CDR3 covers 13 residues. For the CDR3, the DNA is TGTGCCAGCAGCTTGGGGACAAAGCAAGGCTACACCTTC. Amino acid sequence: CASSLGTKQGYTF.

This clone has a single count. This chain links TRBV2 with TRBJ1-2; D remains unclear. CDR1 is SNHLY, CDR2 FYNNEI, per germline. The ends were cut back, 4 bases at V and 6 bases at J, with 12 bases in the middle. The length of the CDR3 is 13 residues. CDR3 in DNA: TGTGCCAGCAGTGTGGGCCAGAACCATGGCTACACCTTC. Translation gives CASSVGQNHGYTF. The whole variable domain, remainder taken from reference TRBV2 and TRBJ1-2, is EPEVTQTPSHQVTQMGQEVILRCVPISNHLYFYWYRQILGQKVEFLVSFYNNEISEKSEIFDDQFSVERPDGSNFTLKIRSTKLEDSAMYFCASSVGQNHGYTFGSGTRLTVV.

The gene calls are TRBV5-4 and TRBJ2-7, with D possibly being TRBD2 (7 bases). The CDR3 totals 15 residues. V lost 4 bases to trimming and J lost 4 bases, with 18 bases between them. Per germline, CDR1 SGHNT and CDR2 YYREEE (reference sequence). The CDR3 is CASSPPAGASYEQYF. The DNA of the CDR3 is TGTGCCAGCAGCCCCCCCGCGGGGGCGTCTTACGAGCAGTACTTC.

In the case of this clone: This CDR3 is also generated by other DNA sequences in the sample. As DNA, the CDR3 is TGTGCCAGCAGCTTTCAGCTGTACGAGCAGTACTTC. Translating gives CASSFQLYEQYF. This chain uses TRBV5-6 with TRBJ2-7; D remains ambiguous. Trimming left V 2 bases short and J 4 bases short, with 7 bases between. Germline CDR1 is SGHDT and CDR2 is YYEEEE. The length of the CDR3 is 12 residues.

This clone was counted a single time. The chain combines TRBV19 with TRBJ1-3; tentative D call: TRBD1 (5 bases). Germline V lookup: CDR1 LNHDA, CDR2 SQIVND (reference sequence). The V end lost 3 bases, the J end lost 0 bases, and 15 bases lay between the germline ends. This CDR3 has 17 residues. Here the CDR3 reads CASSILPGWDSGNTIYF. CDR3 sequence (DNA): TGTGCCAGTAGTATCCTTCCAGGGTGGGACTCTGGAAACACCATATATTTT.

The chain uses TRBV5-1 and TRBJ2-1, with 11 bases aligning to TRBD1. V gave up 3 bases and J gave up 9 bases; unmatched junction bases: 5. Germline V gene sequence: CDR1 SGHRS, CDR2 YFSETQ. The CDR3 sequence is 14 residues long. CDR3 bases: TGCGCCAGCAGCTGGGGACAGGGGGTTCCTGAGCAGTTCTTC. It codes for CASSWGQGVPEQFF.

The rearrangement joins TRBV7-9 to TRBJ2-3, with TRBD2 as a possible D gene (5 bases). Per germline, CDR1 SEHNR and CDR2 FQNEAQ (reference sequence). V was cut by 1 base and J by 3 bases, with 11 bases left in between. The CDR3 is 15 amino acids. This CDR3 is CASSLDVRATDTQYF. For the CDR3, the DNA is TGTGCCAGCAGCTTAGACGTGAGGGCGACAGATACGCAGTATTTT.

The J gene is TRBJ1-1, the V gene TRBV29-1; tentative D call: TRBD1 (5 bases). Trimming stripped 4 bases from V and 4 bases from J, with 19 bases between. CDR1 is SQVTM, CDR2 ANQGSEA, per germline. The CDR3 runs to 15 residues. The CDR3 is CSVVFLGRVGTEAFF. The CDR3 DNA reads as TGCAGCGTTGTGTTCTTGGGCAGGGTAGGCACTGAAGCTTTCTTT.

The chain carries TRBV30 and TRBJ2-5; 9 nucleotides align to TRBD2. This CDR3 is 16 amino acids long. The germline V gene encodes CDR1 GTSNPN and CDR2 SVGIG (reference sequence). The ends lost 3 bases at V and 5 bases at J; junction bases unmatched: 13. The DNA for the CDR3 is TGTGCCTGGAGGTTCGCTAGCGGGAAGCTCGGGGAGACCCAGTACTTC. It translates to CAWRFASGKLGETQYF.

The chain links TRBV10-1 to TRBJ2-1, with a weak D call TRBD2 (5 bases). The CDR3 has 14 amino acids. V was clipped by 4 bases and J by 6 bases, with 13 bases between them. From germline, CDR1 is WNHNN and CDR2 SYGVQD (reference sequence). Here the CDR3 DNA reads TGCGCCAGCAGTGTCACTAGTGGGTCCAATGAGCAGTTCTTC. This codes for CASSVTSGSNEQFF.

A remark on this clone: The identical CDR3 is also encoded by other nucleotide sequences in the sample. The chain carries TRBV2 and TRBJ2-1; D unclear. The CDR3 runs 11 residues. Germline-derived CDR1 and CDR2 are SNHLY and FYNNEI. V shed 4 bases and J shed 3 bases, with 1 base lying between them. DNA of the CDR3: TGTGCCAGCAGTGTCTACAATGAGCAGTTCTTC. It yields the protein CASSVYNEQFF.

With regard to this clone: The sample has other DNA sequences that encode this CDR3 too. The chain uses TRBV5-4 and TRBJ1-1, with 8 bases fitting TRBD1. The V gene end was trimmed by 0 bases and the J gene end by 2 bases; junction bases not matched to a gene: 0. Germline V lookup: CDR1 SGHNT, CDR2 YYREEE (reference sequence). This CDR3 is 14 amino acids long. Written as DNA, the CDR3 is TGTGCCAGCAGCTTGGCAGGGGGCAACACTGAAGCTTTCTTT. Residues: CASSLAGGNTEAFF.

On this clone: The same CDR3 also results from other DNA sequences found in this sample. The rearrangement links TRBV28 to TRBJ2-6; D call uncertain. Trimming pared 2 bases from V and 1 base from J, leaving 6 bases between. The CDR3 length is 15 residues. Germline V CDR1 and CDR2: MDHEN, SYDVKM. The CDR3 reads CASSLIGSGANVLTF. The CDR3 DNA follows: TGTGCCAGCAGTTTAATCGGTTCTGGGGCCAACGTCCTGACTTTC.

This clone was seen only once. The DNA of the CDR3 is TGTGCCAGCACCAGTAGCGGGAGGGTCTACAATGAGCAGTTCTTC. It specifies CASTSSGRVYNEQFF. The chain uses TRBV28 and TRBJ2-1; TRBD2 matches 11 bases. This CDR3 contains 15 residues. CDR1 and CDR2 from the germline V gene are MDHEN and SYDVKM. Trimming at V came to 7 bases and at J to 3 bases, leaving 5 bases not matched to a gene.

The chain uses TRBV10-3 and TRBJ1-1, with D possibly being TRBD1 (6 bases). With 6 bases removed from V and 1 base from J, the gap between germline ends came to 9 bases. The CDR3 sequence is 13 residues long. Germline-derived CDR1 and CDR2 are ENHRY and SYGVKD. CDR3 sequence (DNA): TGTGCCATCAGGGGGACACCGAACACTGAAGCTTTCTTT. This encodes CAIRGTPNTEAFF.

The chain joins TRBV5-5 to TRBJ2-3; D is ambiguous. The germline V and J ends were trimmed by 0 bases and 3 bases, with 11 bases remaining between them. This CDR3 region has 15 residues. Germline lookup yields CDR1 SGHKS and CDR2 YYEKEE (reference sequence). The CDR3 DNA sequence: TGTGCCAGCAGCTTGGAAAGGGTTTTGACAGATACGCAGTATTTT. This codes for CASSLERVLTDTQYF.

The genes are TRBV5-3 and TRBJ2-5, with D hard to call. TRBV5-3 carries the ORF label, with uncertain function. This CDR3 is 14 amino acids long. V lost 4 bases to trimming and J lost 5 bases, with 15 bases between them. The CDR3 region is CARSLGWVRETQYF. CDR3 nucleotide sequence: TGTGCCAGAAGCCTCGGGTGGGTGAGGGAGACCCAGTACTTC.

The genes are TRBV18 and TRBJ1-2, with a tentative D call TRBD1 (5 bases). Germline assignment: CDR1 KGHSH and CDR2 LQKENI. The V gene lost 5 bases and the J gene lost 2 bases, with 9 bases spanning the gap. The CDR3 has 13 amino acids. CDR3 region: CASSAGINYGYTF. Written as DNA, the CDR3 is TGTGCCAGCTCAGCAGGGATCAACTATGGCTACACCTTC. Filled out from reference TRBV18 and TRBJ1-2, the complete variable domain reads NAGVMQNPRHLVRRRGQEARLRCSPMKGHSHVYWYRQLPEEGLKFMVYLQKENIIDESGMPKERFSAEFPKEGPSILRIQQVVRGDSAAYFCASSAGINYGYTFGSGTRLTVV.

This chain joins TRBV10-1 and TRBJ2-1; 13 nucleotides match TRBD2. CDR1 and CDR2 (germline): WNHNN, SYGVQD (reference sequence). This CDR3 is built from 17 residues. With 2 bases clipped from V and 2 bases from J, the junction kept 3 bases outside the gene matches. The chain's CDR3 is CASSEGGTSGTYNEQFF. Here the CDR3 DNA reads TGCGCCAGCAGTGAGGGTGGGACTAGCGGGACCTACAATGAGCAGTTCTTC.

This chain joins TRBV2 and TRBJ2-7; 9 bases align to TRBD2. Germline values: CDR1 SNHLY, CDR2 FYNNEI. V was pared by 2 bases and J by 7 bases, with 9 bases of the junction left unmatched. The CDR3 extends over 15 amino acids. The CDR3: CASSELAGRLGEQYF. The CDR3 nucleotides are TGTGCCAGCAGTGAACTAGCGGGGAGGCTGGGGGAGCAGTACTTC.

A single count supports this clone. V gene TRBV6-4 combines with J gene TRBJ1-2; D call uncertain. CDR1 MRHNA and CDR2 SNTAGT come from the germline V gene. The CDR3 sequence is 13 residues long. Trimming cost V 6 bases and J 3 bases, with 11 bases left between them. CDR3 in amino acids: CASRHSKDYGYTF. The CDR3 DNA follows: TGTGCCAGCAGACACAGCAAGGACTATGGCTACACCTTC.